Presented here are 5 T cell receptor beta chains from one specimen sequenced in a study of blood T cells in healthy people across ages. A sample-barcoded 5' primer and a J-beta primer mix were used in a second PCR of roughly 7 to 11 cycles. TCRdb ran MiXCR on the 5' RACE reads and lists one entry per CDR3 protein. The sample contains 1.5 million to 1.8 million distinct CDR3 sequences, roughly two fifths of which appear only once. The sequencing sample was made of blood. These receptors were obtained from a woman between 18 and 29 years old in good health.

The chain is built from TRBV6-2 or TRBV6-3 and TRBJ2-3; 9 nucleotides align to TRBD2. The germline V gene encodes CDR1 MNHEY and CDR2 SVGEGT. The trim removed 7 bases at V and 5 bases at J, leaving 19 bases unmatched. The length of the CDR3 is 18 residues. This CDR3 is CASKYQRGAPFVLDTQYF. The CDR3 coding sequence is TGTGCCAGCAAGTACCAGCGGGGGGCTCCCTTTGTGTTAGATACGCAGTATTTT.

A single count supports this clonotype. The rearrangement uses TRBV20-1 and TRBJ1-4; 8 bases are shared with TRBD1. This CDR3 comprises 15 residues. V lost 3 bases to trimming and J lost 11 bases; unmatched junction nucleotides: 14. CDR1 is DFQATT, CDR2 SNEGSKA, per germline (reference sequence). The CDR3 DNA reads as TGCAGTGCTAGGCCAGGGACAGGAGGCTGGGAGAAACTGTTTTTT. This encodes CSARPGTGGWEKLFF.

This clonotype was counted a few times. The rearrangement uses TRBV6-6 and TRBJ1-1; no definite D call. Trimming cost V 4 bases and J 0 bases, with 12 bases left between them. The CDR3 contains 15 residues. Germline loops: CDR1 MNHNY, CDR2 SVGAGI (reference sequence). The CDR3: CASSFEASLNTEAFF. CDR3 in DNA: TGTGCCAGCAGTTTCGAGGCGAGCCTGAACACTGAAGCTTTCTTT.

This clonotype was counted only a few times. V gene TRBV7-2 combines with J gene TRBJ2-4; D might be TRBD1 (8 bases). The better agreement between TRBJ2-7 and the DNA end casts doubt on the J call. CDR1 is SGHTA, CDR2 FQGNSA, per germline. The CDR3 extends over 13 amino acids. CDR3 sequence (DNA): TGTGCCAGACCTGGACAGGGACTAAACGAGCAGTACTTC. As protein: CARPGQGLNEQYF.

Only a few counts were recorded for this clonotype. The chain carries TRBV12-3 or TRBV12-4 and TRBJ1-5; D is unclear. V was cut by 5 bases and J by 1 base, with 12 bases left in between. This CDR3 is 15 amino acids long. CDR3 amino acids: CASSMAPSSNQPQHF. The DNA for the CDR3 is TGTGCCAGCAGTATGGCCCCGAGCAGCAATCAGCCCCAGCATTTT.